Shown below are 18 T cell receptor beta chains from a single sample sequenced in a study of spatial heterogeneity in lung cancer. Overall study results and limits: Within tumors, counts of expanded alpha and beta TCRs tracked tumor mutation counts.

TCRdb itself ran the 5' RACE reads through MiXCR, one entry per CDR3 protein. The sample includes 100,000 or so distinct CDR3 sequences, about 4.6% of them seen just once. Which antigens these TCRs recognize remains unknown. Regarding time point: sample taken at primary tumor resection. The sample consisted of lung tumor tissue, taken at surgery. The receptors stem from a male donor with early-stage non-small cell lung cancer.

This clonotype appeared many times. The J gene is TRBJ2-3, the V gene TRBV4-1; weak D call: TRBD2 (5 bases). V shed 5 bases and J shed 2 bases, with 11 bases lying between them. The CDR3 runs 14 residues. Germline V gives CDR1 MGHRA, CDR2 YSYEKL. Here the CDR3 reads CASSYPAVTDTQYF. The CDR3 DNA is TGCGCCAGCAGCTACCCAGCGGTCACAGATACGCAGTATTTT.

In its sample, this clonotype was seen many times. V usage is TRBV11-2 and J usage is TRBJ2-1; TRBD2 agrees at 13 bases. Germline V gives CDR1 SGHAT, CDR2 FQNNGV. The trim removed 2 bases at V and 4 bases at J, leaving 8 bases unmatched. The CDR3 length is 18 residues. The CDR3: CASSLTLAGGPGYNEQFF. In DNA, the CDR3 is TGTGCCAGCAGCTTAACACTAGCGGGAGGGCCAGGTTACAATGAGCAGTTCTTC.

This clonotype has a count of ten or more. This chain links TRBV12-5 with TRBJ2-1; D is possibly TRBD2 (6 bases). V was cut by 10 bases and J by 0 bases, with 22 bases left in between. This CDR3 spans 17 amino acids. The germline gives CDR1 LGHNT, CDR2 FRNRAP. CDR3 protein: CATAKSGAGSSYNEQFF. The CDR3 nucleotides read TGTGCTACCGCAAAAAGCGGCGCCGGGAGCTCCTACAATGAGCAGTTCTTC.

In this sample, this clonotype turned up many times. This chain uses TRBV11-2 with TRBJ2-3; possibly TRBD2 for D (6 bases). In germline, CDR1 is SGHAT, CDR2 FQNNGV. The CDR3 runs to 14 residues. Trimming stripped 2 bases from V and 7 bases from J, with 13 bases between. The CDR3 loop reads CASSLSTGVNTQYF. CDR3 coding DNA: TGTGCCAGCAGCTTATCTACGGGAGTGAATACGCAGTATTTT.

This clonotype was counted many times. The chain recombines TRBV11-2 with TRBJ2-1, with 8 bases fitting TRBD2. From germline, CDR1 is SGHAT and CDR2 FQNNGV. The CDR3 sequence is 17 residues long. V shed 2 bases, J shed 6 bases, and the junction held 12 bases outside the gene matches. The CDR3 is CASSLFPAGGFRNEQFF. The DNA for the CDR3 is TGTGCCAGCAGCTTATTCCCTGCGGGAGGTTTCCGCAATGAGCAGTTCTTC.

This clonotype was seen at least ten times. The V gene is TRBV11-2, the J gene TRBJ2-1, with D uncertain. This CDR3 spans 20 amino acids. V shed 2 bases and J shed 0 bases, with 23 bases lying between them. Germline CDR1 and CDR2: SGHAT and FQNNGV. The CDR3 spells CASSLSLSYKERSSYNEQFF. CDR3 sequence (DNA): TGTGCCAGCAGCTTATCCCTCTCCTACAAAGAAAGGAGCTCCTACAATGAGCAGTTCTTC.

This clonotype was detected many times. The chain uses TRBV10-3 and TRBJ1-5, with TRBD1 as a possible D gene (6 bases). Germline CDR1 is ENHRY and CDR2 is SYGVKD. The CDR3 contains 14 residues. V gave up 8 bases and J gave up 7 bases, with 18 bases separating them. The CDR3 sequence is CAIGSRDTQQPQHF. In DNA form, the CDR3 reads TGTGCCATCGGGAGTAGGGACACCCAACAGCCCCAGCATTTT.

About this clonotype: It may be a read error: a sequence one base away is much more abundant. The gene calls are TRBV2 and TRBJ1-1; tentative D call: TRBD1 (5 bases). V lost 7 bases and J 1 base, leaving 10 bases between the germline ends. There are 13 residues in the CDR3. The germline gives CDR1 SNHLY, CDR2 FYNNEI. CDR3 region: CASMVTENTEAFF. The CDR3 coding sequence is TGTGCCAGCATGGTGACAGAGAACACTGAAGCTTTCTTT. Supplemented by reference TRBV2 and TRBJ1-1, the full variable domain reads EPEVTQTPSHQVTQMGQEVILRCVPISNHLYFYWYRQILGQKVEFLVSFYNNEISEKSEIFDDQFSVERPDGSNFTLKIRSTKLEDSAMYFCASMVTENTEAFFGQGTRLTVV.

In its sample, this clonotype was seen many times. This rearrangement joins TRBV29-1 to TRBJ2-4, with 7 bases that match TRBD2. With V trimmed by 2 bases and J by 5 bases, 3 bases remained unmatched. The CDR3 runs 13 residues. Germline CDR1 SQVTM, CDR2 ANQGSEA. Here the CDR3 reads CSVERGGENIQYF. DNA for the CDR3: TGCAGCGTTGAACGGGGAGGGGAAAACATTCAGTACTTC. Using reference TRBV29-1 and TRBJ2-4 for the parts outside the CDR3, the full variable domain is SAVISQKPSRDICQRGTSLTIQCQVDSQVTMMFWYRQQPGQSLTLIATANQGSEATYESGFVIDKFPISRPNLTFSTLTVSNMSPEDSSIYLCSVERGGENIQYFGAGTRLSVL.

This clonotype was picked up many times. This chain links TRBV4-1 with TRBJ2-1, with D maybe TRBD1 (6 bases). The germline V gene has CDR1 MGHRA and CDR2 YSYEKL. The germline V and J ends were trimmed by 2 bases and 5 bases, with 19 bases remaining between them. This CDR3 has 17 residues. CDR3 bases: TGCGCCAGCAGCCAAACACCCCCGGGGACAAAAAACAATGAGCAGTTCTTC. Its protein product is CASSQTPPGTKNNEQFF.

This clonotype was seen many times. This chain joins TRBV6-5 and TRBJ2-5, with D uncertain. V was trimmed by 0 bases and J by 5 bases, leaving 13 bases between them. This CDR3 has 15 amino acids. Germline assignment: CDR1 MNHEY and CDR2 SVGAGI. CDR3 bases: TGTGCCAGCAGTTACTCGTCCCTAGTCTGGGAGACCCAGTACTTC. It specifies CASSYSSLVWETQYF.

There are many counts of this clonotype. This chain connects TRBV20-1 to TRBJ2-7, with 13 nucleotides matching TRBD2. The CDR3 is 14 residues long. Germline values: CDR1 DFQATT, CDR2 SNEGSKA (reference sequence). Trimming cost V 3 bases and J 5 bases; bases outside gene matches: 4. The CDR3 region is CSARGLAGRNEQYF. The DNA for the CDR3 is TGCAGTGCTAGGGGACTAGCGGGACGGAACGAGCAGTACTTC.

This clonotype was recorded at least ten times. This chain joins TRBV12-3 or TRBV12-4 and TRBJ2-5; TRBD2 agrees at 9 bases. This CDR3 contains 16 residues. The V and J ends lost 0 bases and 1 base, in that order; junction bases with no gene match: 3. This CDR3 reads CASSLAPAGGQETQYF. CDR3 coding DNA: TGTGCCAGCAGTTTAGCGCCAGCGGGGGGCCAAGAGACCCAGTACTTC.

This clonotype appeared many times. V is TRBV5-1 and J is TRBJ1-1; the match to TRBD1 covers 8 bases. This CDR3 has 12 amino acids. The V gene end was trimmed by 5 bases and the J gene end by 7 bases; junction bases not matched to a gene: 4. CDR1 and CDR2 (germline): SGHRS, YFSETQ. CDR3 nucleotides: TGCGCCAGCAGACAGGGGGTTTATGAAGCTTTCTTT. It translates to CASRQGVYEAFF.

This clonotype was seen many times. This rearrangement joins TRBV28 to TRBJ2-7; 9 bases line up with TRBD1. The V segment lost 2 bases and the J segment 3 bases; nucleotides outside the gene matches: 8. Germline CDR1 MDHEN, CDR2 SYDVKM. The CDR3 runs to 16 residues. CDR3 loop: CASSLGGQGILYEQYF. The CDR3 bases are TGTGCCAGCAGTTTAGGGGGACAGGGTATTCTCTACGAGCAGTACTTC.

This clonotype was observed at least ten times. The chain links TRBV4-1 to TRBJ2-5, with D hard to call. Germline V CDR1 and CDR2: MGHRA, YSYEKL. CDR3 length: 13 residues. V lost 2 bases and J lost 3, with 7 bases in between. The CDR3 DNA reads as TGCGCCAGCAGCCAACCCACCAAAGAGACCCAGTACTTC. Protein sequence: CASSQPTKETQYF.

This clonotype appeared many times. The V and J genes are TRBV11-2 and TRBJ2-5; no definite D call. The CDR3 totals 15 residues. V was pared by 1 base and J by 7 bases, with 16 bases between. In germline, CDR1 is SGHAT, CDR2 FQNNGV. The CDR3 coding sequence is TGTGCCAGCAGCTTAGGAGCTTTGACCCTGGCGACCCAGTACTTC. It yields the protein CASSLGALTLATQYF.

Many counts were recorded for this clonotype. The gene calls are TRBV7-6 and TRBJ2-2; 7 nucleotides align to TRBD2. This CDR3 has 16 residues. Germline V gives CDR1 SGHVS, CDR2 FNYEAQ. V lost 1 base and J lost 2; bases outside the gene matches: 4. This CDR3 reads CASSLVSGANTGELFF. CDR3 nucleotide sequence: TGTGCCAGCAGCTTAGTCAGCGGGGCTAACACCGGGGAGCTGTTTTTT.